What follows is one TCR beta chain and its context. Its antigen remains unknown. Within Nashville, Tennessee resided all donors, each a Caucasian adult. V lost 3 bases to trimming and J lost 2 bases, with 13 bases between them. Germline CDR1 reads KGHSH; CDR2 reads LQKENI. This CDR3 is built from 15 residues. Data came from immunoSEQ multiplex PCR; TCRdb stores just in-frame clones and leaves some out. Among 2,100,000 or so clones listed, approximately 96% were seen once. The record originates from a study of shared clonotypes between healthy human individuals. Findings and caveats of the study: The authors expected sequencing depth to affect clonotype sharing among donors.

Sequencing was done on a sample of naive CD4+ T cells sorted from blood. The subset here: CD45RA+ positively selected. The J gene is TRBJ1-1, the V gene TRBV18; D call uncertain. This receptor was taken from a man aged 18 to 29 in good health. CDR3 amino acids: CASSPTLYSNTEAFF. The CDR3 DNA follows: TGTGCCAGCTCACCTACACTGTACAGTAACACTGAAGCTTTCTTT.